The present entry profiles one TCR beta chain with its context. The V gene end was trimmed by 0 bases and the J gene end by 4 bases; junction bases not matched to a gene: 5. The CDR3 contains 18 residues. Per the germline V gene, CDR1 is MGHRA and CDR2 is YSYEKL. These data come from a study of blood T cell repertoires in COVID-19. Study background: COVID-19 samples collected from the United States, Italy and Spain covered acute and convalescent phases. T cells, B-cell-depleted T cells, or PBMCs provided the cDNA or gDNA that served as material.

Authors' data handling: Researchers report that nucleated cell counts were estimated from reference gene primer amplification. The method was immunoSEQ multiplex PCR; TCRdb's version includes in-frame clones alone and lacks a portion of them. The D gene and trimming were derived from the DNA, and the V and J assignments and clone size from that table. The table records around 260,000 clones, 65% to 90% of them present only once. This clonotype originated in a man aged 25 to 40 with active or convalescent COVID-19. Sequenced material: peripheral blood. The rearrangement uses TRBV4-1 and TRBJ2-3; 15 bases match TRBD2. CDR3 sequence (DNA): TGCGCCAGCAGCCAAGAGCGGACTAGCGGGGGGGCTTCAGATACGCAGTATTTT. This translates into CASSQERTSGGASDTQYF.